What follows are 28 T cell receptor beta chains derived from one specimen sequenced in a study of blood T cell repertoires in COVID-19. The protocol was immunoSEQ multiplex PCR, while the TCRdb copy is restricted to in-frame clones and leaves out a portion. Of 250,000 or so clones listed, about 80% were seen once; the top ten hold 1.9%. Sequenced input: peripheral blood. These receptors were taken from a man aged 25-40 years who had recovered from COVID-19.

This clone has only a few counts. The J gene is TRBJ1-2, the V gene TRBV2; possible D gene TRBD1, 5 bases. This CDR3 is 15 amino acids long. The germline CDR1 and CDR2 sequences are SNHLY and FYNNEI. V was cut by 5 bases and J by 5 bases, with 18 bases left in between. Here the CDR3 DNA reads TGTGCCAGCAGTTCTCCTCTGGACAAGACGTATGGCTACACCTTC. Residues: CASSSPLDKTYGYTF.

The chain has TRBV18 and TRBJ2-1, with TRBD1 identical over 12 bases. The ends lost 4 bases at V and 7 bases at J; junction bases unmatched: 8. This CDR3 spans 16 amino acids. Germline CDR1 reads KGHSH; CDR2 reads LQKENI. The CDR3 nucleotides read TGTGCCAGCTCACGTACCGGGACAGGGGGCTGGAATGAGCAGTTCTTC. This sequence encodes CASSRTGTGGWNEQFF.

This clone has a handful of counts. A single base separates this from a much larger clone, so it may be a read error. The chain recombines TRBV14 with TRBJ1-1; D may be TRBD1 (5 bases). The CDR3 has 13 residues. The germline V and J ends were trimmed by 7 bases and 1 base, with 10 bases remaining between them. Germline loops: CDR1 SGHDN, CDR2 FVKESK. CDR3 residues: CASTLTANTEAFF. DNA for the CDR3: TGTGCCAGCACCTTGACAGCGAACACTGAAGCTTTCTTT.

In its sample, this clone was seen once. The chain uses TRBV7-9 and TRBJ2-1; maybe TRBD1 (7 bases). Per germline, CDR1 SEHNR and CDR2 FQNEAQ (reference sequence). The V gene lost 0 bases and the J gene lost 5 bases, with 17 bases spanning the gap. This CDR3 spans 17 amino acids. The CDR3 DNA reads as TGTGCCAGCAGCTTAGCTTACGACAGGGAGGCGAACAATGAGCAGTTCTTC. Protein sequence: CASSLAYDREANNEQFF. The full variable domain, with the rest looked up from reference TRBV7-9 and TRBJ2-1, is DTGVSQNPRHKITKRGQNVTFRCDPISEHNRLYWYRQTLGQGPEFLTYFQNEAQLEKSRLLSDRFSAERPKGSFSTLEIQRTEQGDSAMYLCASSLAYDREANNEQFFGPGTRLTVL.

This rearrangement joins TRBV10-3 to TRBJ2-5, with no clear D. This CDR3 is built from 13 residues. V was clipped by 2 bases and J by 3 bases, with 7 bases between them. Germline V gene lookup returns CDR1 ENHRY and CDR2 SYGVKD. The CDR3 loop reads CAISEPEEETQYF. CDR3 nucleotides: TGTGCCATCAGTGAGCCCGAGGAAGAGACCCAGTACTTC.

This chain connects TRBV5-1 to TRBJ1-1, with 10 bases matching TRBD1. Germline loops: CDR1 SGHRS, CDR2 YFSETQ. V was clipped by 2 bases and J by 0 bases; unmatched bases: 10. The CDR3 has 18 amino acids. The CDR3 protein is CASSFKAGTGDMNTEAFF. For the CDR3, the DNA is TGCGCCAGCAGCTTTAAAGCCGGGACAGGGGACATGAACACTGAAGCTTTCTTT.

The chain links TRBV6-5 to TRBJ1-2; no definite D call. The length of the CDR3 is 13 residues. Deletions cut 10 bases from V and 4 bases from J, with 16 bases between. Germline CDR1 is MNHEY and CDR2 is SVGAGI. CDR3 residues: CATRREDAYGYTF. The CDR3 bases are TGTGCCACCAGGAGGGAGGACGCCTATGGCTACACCTTC.

V usage is TRBV5-6 and J usage is TRBJ2-7; possibly TRBD2 for D (6 bases). V shed 0 bases and J shed 3 bases, with 19 bases lying between them. Germline CDR1 is SGHDT and CDR2 is YYEEEE. The CDR3 sequence is 17 residues long. The CDR3 spells CASSLAENGGRYYEQYV. The DNA of the CDR3 is TGTGCCAGCAGCTTGGCGGAAAATGGAGGGCGCTACTACGAGCAGTACGTC.

V gene TRBV5-1 combines with J gene TRBJ1-4, with a possible D match to TRBD1 (5 bases). Looked up from germline, CDR1 is SGHRS and CDR2 is YFSETQ. V was cut by 0 bases and J by 1 base, with 13 bases left in between. The CDR3 has 17 amino acids. The CDR3 DNA sequence: TGCGCCAGCAGCTTGGGGGGCACGGGCCTAACTAATGAAAAACTGTTTTTT. Translating it yields CASSLGGTGLTNEKLFF.

CDR3 in DNA: TGTGCCAGTAGTGCCCGACAGGGACGGATTGGTGAGCAGTTCTTC. Translating it yields CASSARQGRIGEQFF. The V and J genes are TRBV19 and TRBJ2-1; 7 positions agree with TRBD1. CDR3 length: 15 amino acids. The germline gives CDR1 LNHDA, CDR2 SQIVND (reference sequence). J lost 9 bases, V lost 5 bases, and 13 bases had no gene match.

V and J are TRBV10-3 and TRBJ1-3; tentative D call: TRBD1 (5 bases). Germline V CDR1 and CDR2: ENHRY, SYGVKD. This CDR3 comprises 15 residues. Trimming pared 6 bases from V and 0 bases from J, leaving 12 bases between. CDR3 region: CAISLTGISGNTIYF. CDR3 coding DNA: TGTGCCATCAGCTTAACAGGCATCTCTGGAAACACCATATATTTT.

This clone showed up just once. V usage is TRBV18 and J usage is TRBJ1-1; perhaps TRBD1 as D (6 bases). Germline loops: CDR1 KGHSH, CDR2 LQKENI. Trimming took 1 base from V and 4 from J, leaving 19 bases between them. The CDR3 length is 17 residues. The CDR3 nucleotides read TGTGCCAGCTCACCACGCTCGGCTACAGGGATGAGCACTGAAGCTTTCTTT. The encoded protein is CASSPRSATGMSTEAFF.

V gene TRBV7-3 combines with J gene TRBJ2-2, with 9 bases lining up with TRBD1. The CDR3 is 15 amino acids. Trimming took 3 bases from V and 3 from J; bases not matched to a gene: 2. Germline loops: CDR1 SGHTA, CDR2 FQGTGA. CDR3 nucleotide sequence: TGTGCCAGCAGCTTGGGACAGGGTGACACCGGGGAGCTGTTTTTT. Amino acids: CASSLGQGDTGELFF.

This rearrangement joins TRBV2 to TRBJ1-6, with D tentatively TRBD1 (5 bases). V was trimmed by 3 bases and J by 5 bases, leaving 11 bases between them. This CDR3 region has 15 residues. Germline lookup yields CDR1 SNHLY and CDR2 FYNNEI. CDR3 DNA sequence: TGTGCCAGCAGTGATTGGGACTTAAATAATTCACCCCTCCACTTT. Its translation: CASSDWDLNNSPLHF.

V usage is TRBV9 and J usage is TRBJ2-1, with D perhaps TRBD2 (7 bases). CDR3 size: 15 residues. The germline V gene encodes CDR1 SGDLS and CDR2 YYNGEE. Between the trimmed V and J ends, which lost 3 bases and 5 bases, there was a span of 15 bases. Here the CDR3 DNA reads TGTGCCAGCAGCGGTAGGGGGGGCCGACACAATGAGCAGTTCTTC. Its translation is CASSGRGGRHNEQFF.

The chain couples TRBV5-1 to TRBJ2-1, with D possibly TRBD2 on 5 matching bases. The CDR3 covers 16 residues. From germline, CDR1 is SGHRS and CDR2 YFSETQ. Trimming shortened V by 4 bases and J by 8 bases, and 22 bases separated the two germline ends. The CDR3 nucleotides read TGCGCCAGCAGCCTCGGAGGCAGGACCAGCACAGATGAGCAGTTCTTC. Protein: CASSLGGRTSTDEQFF.

This chain uses TRBV5-4 with TRBJ1-1; weak D call: TRBD1 (5 bases). Trimming shortened V by 0 bases and J by 6 bases, and 18 bases separated the two germline ends. This CDR3 contains 16 residues. The V gene's germline CDR1 is SGHNT and CDR2 YYREEE (reference sequence). CDR3: CASSLDQGLIGSEAFF. The CDR3 nucleotides read TGTGCCAGCAGCTTGGACCAGGGATTGATTGGATCTGAAGCTTTCTTT.

The genes are TRBV5-4 and TRBJ1-2, with D perhaps TRBD1 (5 bases). Germline CDR1 reads SGHNT; CDR2 reads YYREEE (reference sequence). The CDR3 extends over 15 amino acids. Trimming removed 4 bases from V and 1 base from J, with 14 bases in between. This CDR3 reads CASSPGGYDNYGYTF. In DNA form, the CDR3 reads TGTGCCAGCAGCCCGGGGGGTTATGATAACTATGGCTACACCTTC.

Turning to this clone: At one end the junction does not follow the germline gene, possibly because of a read error. This chain uses TRBV7-9 with TRBJ2-3, with D perhaps TRBD2 (6 bases). Germline CDR1 is SEHNR and CDR2 is FQNEAQ (reference sequence). This CDR3 contains 14 residues. The CDR3 DNA reads TGTGCCAGCAGCGTAGCTAGCGGCACAGATACGCAGTATTTT. Amino acids: CASSVASGTDTQYF.

In DNA, the CDR3 is TGTGCCAGTAGACGACAGGGGCCCAAAAACATTCAGTACTTC. Protein: CASRRQGPKNIQYF. The chain uses TRBV19 and TRBJ2-4; 8 positions match TRBD1. The germline CDR1 and CDR2 sequences are LNHDA and SQIVND (reference sequence). The CDR3 is made up of 14 amino acids. J lost 2 bases, V lost 6 bases, and 3 bases had no gene match.

In DNA, the CDR3 is TGTGCCAGCCATGAACTATTGGCCGGGGAGCTGTTTTTT. It is translated as CASHELLAGELFF. The chain joins TRBV2 to TRBJ2-2; no definite D call. The CDR3 runs to 13 residues. V was trimmed by 8 bases and J by 6 bases, leaving 13 bases between them. The germline V gene has CDR1 SNHLY and CDR2 FYNNEI.

The V gene is TRBV12-3 or TRBV12-4, the J gene TRBJ2-2; tentatively, D is TRBD1 (5 bases). Deletions cut 5 bases from V and 7 bases from J, with 11 bases between. The CDR3 runs 13 residues. The CDR3 DNA follows: TGTGCCAGCAGTCAAGGGGCCTACGGGGAGCTGTTTTTT. It is translated as CASSQGAYGELFF.

This sequence joins TRBV5-1 and TRBJ2-1; 11 bases match TRBD1. This CDR3 is built from 15 residues. V was clipped by 0 bases and J by 6 bases; unmatched bases: 2. The germline gives CDR1 SGHRS, CDR2 YFSETQ. CDR3 loop: CASSLAGTGGNEQFF. The CDR3, as DNA: TGCGCCAGCAGCTTGGCCGGGACAGGGGGCAATGAGCAGTTCTTC.

V and J are TRBV6-1 and TRBJ1-3; no clear D. Deletions cut 3 bases from V and 10 bases from J, with 13 bases between. Germline assignment: CDR1 MNHNS and CDR2 SASEGT. This CDR3 spans 13 amino acids. This chain's CDR3 is CASSDRSVWTIYF. For the CDR3, the DNA is TGTGCCAGCAGTGATCGCAGCGTGTGGACCATATATTTT.

The genes are TRBV7-2 and TRBJ2-5; 7 positions match TRBD1. The CDR3 is made up of 14 amino acids. Trimming removed 5 bases from V and 2 bases from J; junction bases left unmatched: 5. Germline loops: CDR1 SGHTA, CDR2 FQGNSA. CDR3 in amino acids: CASSNDRVQETQYF. The DNA of the CDR3 is TGTGCCAGCAGCAATGACAGGGTACAAGAGACCCAGTACTTC.

The chain uses TRBV4-1 and TRBJ2-5; maybe TRBD2 (6 bases). Germline V CDR1 and CDR2: MGHRA, YSYEKL. The CDR3 length is 16 residues. With 0 bases removed from V and 5 bases from J, the gap between germline ends came to 16 bases. The CDR3 here is CASSQEETRTYETQYF. In DNA, the CDR3 is TGCGCCAGCAGCCAAGAGGAGACTAGGACTTACGAGACCCAGTACTTC.

The gene calls are TRBV6-5 and TRBJ1-2; 7 bases line up with TRBD1. CDR3 length equals 14 residues. Germline V lookup: CDR1 MNHEY, CDR2 SVGAGI. V was pared by 0 bases and J by 6 bases, with 4 bases of the junction left unmatched. CDR3 region: CASSYSRGRNGYTF. CDR3 sequence (DNA): TGTGCCAGCAGTTACTCAAGGGGGCGGAATGGCTACACCTTC.

On this clone: Different DNA sequences within this sample yield the same CDR3. This rearrangement joins TRBV2 to TRBJ1-3; a possible D gene is TRBD1 (5 bases). V lost 2 bases, J lost 0 bases, and 8 bases lay in between. This CDR3 region has 15 residues. The germline V gene encodes CDR1 SNHLY and CDR2 FYNNEI. The DNA for the CDR3 is TGTGCCAGCAGTGAAACAGGCGACTCTGGAAACACCATATATTTT. Encoded protein: CASSETGDSGNTIYF.